This TCR beta chain was identified in a study of cytomegalovirus exposure and HLA in healthy donors. Study conclusions and caveats: Cytomegalovirus status, reportedly, was diagnosed with high specificity and sensitivity by the classifier. Specificity of a few CMV-associated chains for CMV antigens was verified in vitro.

Concerning this clone: The antigen is undetermined.

The assay was immunoSEQ multiplex PCR, and TCRdb's table has in-frame clones only and misses some. Of approximately 270,000 clones detected, about 90% appear once; the ten largest clones hold about 11%. What was sequenced was PBMCs. The sequence was obtained from a man between 18 and 35 years old in good health and CMV-seropositive.

CDR3 protein: CASSVMESSYNEQFF. Written as DNA, the CDR3 is TGTGCCAGCAGCGTAATGGAGAGTTCCTACAATGAGCAGTTCTTC. V gene TRBV9 combines with J gene TRBJ2-1; D is uncertain. Germline CDR1 is SGDLS and CDR2 is YYNGEE. The V end lost 1 base, the J end lost 1 base, and 9 bases lay between the germline ends. This CDR3 region has 15 residues.